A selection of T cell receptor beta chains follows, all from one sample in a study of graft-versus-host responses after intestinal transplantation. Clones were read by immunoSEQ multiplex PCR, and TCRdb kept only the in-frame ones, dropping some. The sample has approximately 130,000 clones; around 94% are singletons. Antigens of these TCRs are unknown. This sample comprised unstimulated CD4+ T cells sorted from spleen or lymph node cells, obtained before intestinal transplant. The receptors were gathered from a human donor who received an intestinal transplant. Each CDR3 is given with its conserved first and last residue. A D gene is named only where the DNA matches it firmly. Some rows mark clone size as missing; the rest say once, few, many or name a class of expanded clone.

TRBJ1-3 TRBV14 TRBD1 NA TGTGCCAGCAGCCGAGCCGACAGGGCCGGAAACACCATATATTTT CASSRADRAGNTIYF
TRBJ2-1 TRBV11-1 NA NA TGTGCCAGCAGCGAAGGGAGGGGGGGGAAGGATGAGCAGTTCTTC CASSEGRGGKDEQFF
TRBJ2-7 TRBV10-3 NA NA TGTGCCATCAGTGGAGACCGGGACATCTCCTACGAGCAGTACTTC CAISGDRDISYEQYF
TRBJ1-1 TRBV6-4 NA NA TGTGCCAGCAGTGCAGGGATGAACACTGAAGCTTTCTTT CASSAGMNTEAFF
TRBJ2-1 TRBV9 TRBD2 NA TGTGCCAGCAGCGTAAGCGGGGGATCCAATGAGCAGTTCTTC CASSVSGGSNEQFF
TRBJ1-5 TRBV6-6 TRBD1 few TGTGCCAGCAGTTACTACGACAGGGGTGGTCAGCCCCAGCATTTT CASSYYDRGGQPQHF
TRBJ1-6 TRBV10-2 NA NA TGCGCCAGCAGTGAGTCGACTCTGGGGGCACCCCTCCACTTT CASSESTLGAPLHF
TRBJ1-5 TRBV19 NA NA TGTGCCAGTACAGAATTCGGTGATCAGCCCCAGCATTTT CASTEFGDQPQHF
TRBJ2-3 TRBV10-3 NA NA TGTGCCACCGCCCTCGGAGGCCAAACAGATACGCAGTATTTT CATALGGQTDTQYF
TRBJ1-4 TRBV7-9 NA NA TGTGCCAGCAGCTTCAGAACAACTAATGAAAAACTGTTTTTT CASSFRTTNEKLFF
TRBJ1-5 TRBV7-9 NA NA TGTGCCAGCAGCTTAAATCATCGACAGCCCCAGCATTTT CASSLNHRQPQHF
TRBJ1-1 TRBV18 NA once TGTGCCAGCTTCCAAGACAGGAACACTGAAGCTTTCTTT CASFQDRNTEAFF
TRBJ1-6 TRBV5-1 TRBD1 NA TGCGCCAGCAGCTCCGACAGGGGCTCACCCCTCCACTTT CASSSDRGSPLHF
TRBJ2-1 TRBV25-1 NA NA TGTGCCAGCAGTGAATTGGCAGGGAGAAACAATGAGCAGTTCTTC CASSELAGRNNEQFF
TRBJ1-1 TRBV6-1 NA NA TGTGCCAGCAGTCTAACTGAAGCTCACGAAGCTTTCTTT CASSLTEAHEAFF
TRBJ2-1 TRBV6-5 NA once TGTGCCAGCAGGGCGTACAATGAGCAGTTCTTC CASRAYNEQFF
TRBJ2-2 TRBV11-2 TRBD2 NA TGTGCCAGCAGCGCTTCAGGCGGGGGGGGGAGCACCGGGGAGCTGTTTTTT CASSASGGGGSTGELFF
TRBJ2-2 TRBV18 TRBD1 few TGTGCCAGCTCACCGGGACAGGGAGGACGGGAGCTGTTTTTT CASSPGQGGRELFF
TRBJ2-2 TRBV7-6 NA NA TGTGCCAGCAGCTTAGCCGTCGGGGAGCTGTTTTTT CASSLAVGELFF
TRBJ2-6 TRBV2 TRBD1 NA TGTGCCAGCAGTAACGACAGGGGTGGGGCCAACGTCCTGACTTTC CASSNDRGGANVLTF
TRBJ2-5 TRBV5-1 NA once TGCGCCAGCAGCTCAACGGGGCTAGGGGAAGAGACCCAGTACTTC CASSSTGLGEETQYF
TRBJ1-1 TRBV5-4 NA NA TGTGCCAGCAGCGGCGGGGAATACCGGGAAGCTTTCTTT CASSGGEYREAFF
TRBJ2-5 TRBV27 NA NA TGTGCCAGCAGTTTGAGGCCCCAAGAGACCCAGTACTTC CASSLRPQETQYF
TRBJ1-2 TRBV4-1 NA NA TGCGCCAGCAGCCAAGTAGGGATCGGAAAGGGCTACACCTTC CASSQVGIGKGYTF
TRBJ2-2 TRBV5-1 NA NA TGCGCCAGCAGCTTATCTGGCCACCCGAACACCGGGGAGCTGTTTTTT CASSLSGHPNTGELFF
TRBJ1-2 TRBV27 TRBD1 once TGTGCCAGCAGTCTGCAGGGGGCGCTTGATGGCTACACCTTC CASSLQGALDGYTF
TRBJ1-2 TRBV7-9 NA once TGTGCCAGCAGCTTTAGTAGACCCTATGGCTACACCTTC CASSFSRPYGYTF
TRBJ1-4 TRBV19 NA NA TGTGCCAGTAGTATAACAGCTCTGGAGGAAAAACTGTTTTTT CASSITALEEKLFF
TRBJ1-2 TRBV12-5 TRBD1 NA TGTGCTAGTGGCCTCATTACAGGGGACTATGGCTACACCTTC CASGLITGDYGYTF
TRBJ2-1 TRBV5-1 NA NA TGCGCCAGCAGCCTTCGGACACTCCCCAATGAGCAGTTCTTC CASSLRTLPNEQFF
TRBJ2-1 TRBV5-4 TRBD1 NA TGTGCCAGCAGCTTAAAGGGGGCAAGTGACAATGAGCAGTTCTTC CASSLKGASDNEQFF
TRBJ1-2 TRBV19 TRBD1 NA TGTGCCAGTATTGGGACCGGGACAGGGAAAGGTGGCTACACCTTC CASIGTGTGKGGYTF
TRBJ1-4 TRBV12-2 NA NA TGTGCAAGTCGCTTAGAAACCCGGGACAGCACGAATGAAAAACTGTTTTTT CASRLETRDSTNEKLFF
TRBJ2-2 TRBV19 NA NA TGTGCCAGTAAAGAGGGGGTGATCACCGGGGAGCTGTTTTTT CASKEGVITGELFF
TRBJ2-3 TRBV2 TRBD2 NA TGTGCCAGCAGCCGGGGGGGCCGCACAGATACGCAGTATTTT CASSRGGRTDTQYF
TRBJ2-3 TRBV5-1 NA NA TGCGCCAGCAGCACCGGGGGTCGGGATACGCAGTATTTT CASSTGGRDTQYF
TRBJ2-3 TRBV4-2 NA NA TGTGCCAGCAGCCAAGGAGGAGGGCCTGGAGATACGCAGTATTTT CASSQGGGPGDTQYF
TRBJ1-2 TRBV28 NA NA TGTGCCAGCACGGAAGCGGGCAGACTTTACACGGCTAAGGTATTTACAGGGAATGGCTACACCTTC CASTEAGRLYTAKVFTGNGYTF
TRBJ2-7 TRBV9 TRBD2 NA TGTGCCAGCAGCGTAGGGATAGCGGGGGACTACGAGCAGTACTTC CASSVGIAGDYEQYF
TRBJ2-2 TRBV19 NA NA TGTGCCAGTAGAACGGGACAGAACACCGGGGAGCTGTTTTTT CASRTGQNTGELFF
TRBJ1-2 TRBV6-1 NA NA TGTGCCGGCGAGACACAGGGACATCCCTATGGCTACACCTTC CAGETQGHPYGYTF
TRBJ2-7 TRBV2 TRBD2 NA TGTGCCAGCAGTGGGACTAGCGGGGGGGGAACCTACGAGCAGTACTTC CASSGTSGGGTYEQYF
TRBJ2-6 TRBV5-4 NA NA TGTGCCAGCAGCTTCGGGATTCTCTCTGGGGCCAACGTCCTGACTTTC CASSFGILSGANVLTF
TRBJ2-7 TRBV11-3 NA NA TGTGCCAGCAGCTTTTGGCGCGGCGAGCAGTACTTC CASSFWRGEQYF
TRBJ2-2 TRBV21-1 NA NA TGTGCCAGCAGCAGGGAGAAGACAGGGGGCAGTGACACCGGGGAGCTGTTTTTT CASSREKTGGSDTGELFF
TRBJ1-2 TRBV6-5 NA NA TGTGCCAGCAGTTCCCCGGTCGACGGACACTATGGCTACACCTTC CASSSPVDGHYGYTF
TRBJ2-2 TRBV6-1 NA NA TGTGCCAGCAGTGTTGGGGTTGGGGGGACCGGGGAGCTGTTTTTT CASSVGVGGTGELFF
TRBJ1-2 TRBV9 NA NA TGTGCCAGCAGCGTAAGTTGGAAGTCGGATGGCTACACCTTC CASSVSWKSDGYTF
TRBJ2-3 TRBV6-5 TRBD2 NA TGTGCCAGCTCAAAAAGGGCCGGGACTAATGAGTATTTT CASSKRAGTNEYF
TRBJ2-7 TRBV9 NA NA TGTGCCAGCAGCGTAGAAATGGGGAGCTCCTACGAGCAGTACTTC CASSVEMGSSYEQYF
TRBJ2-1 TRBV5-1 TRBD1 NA TGCGCCAGCAGCTTGGTACCGGGACAGGGCTCGGGTGAGCAGTTCTTC CASSLVPGQGSGEQFF
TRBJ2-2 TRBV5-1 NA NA TGCGCCAGCAGCCGAACAAACACCGGGGAGCTGTTTTTT CASSRTNTGELFF
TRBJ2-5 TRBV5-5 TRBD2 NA TGTGCCAGCAGCTTAATCGCGGGGCGGGGGGAGACCCAGTACTTC CASSLIAGRGETQYF
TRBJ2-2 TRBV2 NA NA TGTGCCAGCAAAAGAAACAGCCACCCCACCGGGGAGCTGTTTTTT CASKRNSHPTGELFF
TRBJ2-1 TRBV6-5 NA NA TGTGCCAGCAGTTACGCAGGGGATGAGCAGTTCTTC CASSYAGDEQFF
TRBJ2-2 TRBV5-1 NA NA TGCGCCAGCAGCTTGACTTCGGGGAACACCGGGGAGCTGTTTTTT CASSLTSGNTGELFF
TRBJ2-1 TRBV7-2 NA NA TGTGCCAGCAGCAGTACTAAGGGGGGGCAGTTCTTC CASSSTKGGQFF
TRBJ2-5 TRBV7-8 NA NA TGTGCCAGCAGCTGGGGGGTAGGAAGGAAAGAGACCCAGTACTTC CASSWGVGRKETQYF
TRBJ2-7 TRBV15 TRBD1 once TGTGCCACCAGCGTCCAGGGGGCAGGTGGATACGAGCAGTACTTC CATSVQGAGGYEQYF
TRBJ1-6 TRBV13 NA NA TGTGCCAGCAGCTTCGGGCCGTCGGGGATCGGTTCACCCCTCCACTTT CASSFGPSGIGSPLHF